One sample yielded the 29 T cell receptor beta chains listed below, sequenced in a study of blood T cell repertoires in COVID-19. The repertoire was sequenced with immunoSEQ multiplex PCR; TCRdb's copy has only in-frame clones and lacks some. The sample holds around 50,000 clones, less than 95% seen once. Input material: peripheral blood. Source of these receptors: a human donor in a cohort sampled during active COVID-19.

The chain's CDR3 is CASSLSGREWEQYF. The CDR3 DNA sequence: TGTGCCAGCAGTTTATCCGGCAGGGAATGGGAGCAGTACTTC. The V and J genes are TRBV27 and TRBJ2-7, with D maybe TRBD1 (5 bases). V was cut by 0 bases and J by 7 bases, with 13 bases left in between. CDR3 length: 14 amino acids. CDR1 and CDR2 (germline): MNHEY, SMNVEV (reference sequence).

The sample holds a few counts of this clone. The chain links TRBV11-2 to TRBJ2-1; TRBD1 is a possible D gene (6 bases). This CDR3 contains 18 residues. CDR1 is SGHAT and CDR2 is FQNNGV in the germline V gene. Between the trimmed V and J ends, which lost 1 base and 2 bases, there was a span of 18 bases. This CDR3 is CASSLGGSAGDPYNEQFF. CDR3 coding DNA: TGTGCCAGCAGCTTAGGGGGTTCCGCAGGGGATCCCTACAATGAGCAGTTCTTC.

This clone was counted a single time. CDR3 in amino acids: CASSYATSGKLEQYF. In nucleotides, the CDR3 is TGTGCCAGCAGTTACGCTACTAGCGGGAAGCTCGAGCAGTACTTC. This chain links TRBV6-5 with TRBJ2-7; TRBD2 matches at 10 bases. After removal of 2 bases from V and 6 bases from J, the junction contained 7 bases not matched to a gene. CDR1 and CDR2 (germline): MNHEY, SVGAGI. There are 15 residues in the CDR3.

This chain joins TRBV6-5 and TRBJ1-1; D is unclear. From germline, CDR1 is MNHEY and CDR2 SVGAGI. The ends were cut back, 8 bases at V and 2 bases at J, with 9 bases in the middle. This CDR3 has 12 residues. CDR3: CASFTVNTEAFF. The CDR3 DNA reads TGTGCCAGCTTTACGGTTAACACTGAAGCTTTCTTT.

Only one count was recorded for this clone. The chain combines TRBV7-8 with TRBJ2-7, with D possibly TRBD2 on 5 matching bases. The germline CDR1 and CDR2 sequences are SGHVS and FQNEAQ. The CDR3 covers 15 residues. V dropped 5 bases and J dropped 2 bases, with 16 bases sitting between them. The CDR3 spells CASSHPRPEAYEQYF. The DNA of the CDR3 is TGTGCCAGCAGCCACCCCCGCCCGGAGGCCTACGAGCAGTACTTC.

The V and J genes are TRBV11-2 and TRBJ2-7, with 10 bases aligning to TRBD1. Germline V gene lookup returns CDR1 SGHAT and CDR2 FQNNGV. The ends lost 1 base at V and 6 bases at J; junction bases unmatched: 6. This CDR3 spans 15 amino acids. The CDR3: CASSLVARTGGEQYF. The DNA of the CDR3 is TGTGCCAGCAGCTTAGTGGCACGGACAGGGGGCGAGCAGTACTTC.

The gene calls are TRBV30 and TRBJ2-1, with 8 bases that match TRBD2. V was pared by 2 bases and J by 9 bases, with 12 bases of the junction left unmatched. CDR1 and CDR2 (germline): GTSNPN, SVGIG (reference sequence). This CDR3 has 15 residues. In DNA, the CDR3 is TGTGCCTGGAGTAAAGCTAGCGGGTACCAGGGTGAGCAGTTCTTC. Its translation: CAWSKASGYQGEQFF.

This chain uses TRBV28 with TRBJ2-5; 9 nucleotides line up with TRBD2. Germline CDR1 is MDHEN and CDR2 is SYDVKM. This CDR3 comprises 16 residues. V lost 4 bases to trimming and J lost 5 bases; unmatched junction nucleotides: 11. The CDR3 bases are TGTGCCAGCAGTTCACGACTAGCGGAAATAGTTGAGACCCAGTACTTC. The encoded protein is CASSSRLAEIVETQYF.

This rearrangement joins TRBV28 to TRBJ2-3, with D possibly TRBD2 on 5 matching bases. V shed 6 bases and J shed 7 bases, with 14 bases lying between them. This CDR3 has 13 amino acids. Per germline, CDR1 MDHEN and CDR2 SYDVKM. The CDR3 DNA reads as TGTGCCAGCAGATTGGTGGGAGCTAATACGCAGTATTTT. The encoded protein is CASRLVGANTQYF.

The chain couples TRBV10-1 to TRBJ2-3; TRBD2 matches 9 bases. Germline CDR1 WNHNN, CDR2 SYGVQD (reference sequence). Germline trimming cut 6 bases from V and 4 bases from J; bases unmatched to any gene: 11. The CDR3 consists of 16 residues. The CDR3 here is CASSIRREGRPDTQYF. CDR3 bases: TGCGCCAGCAGCATACGGCGGGAGGGCCGCCCAGATACGCAGTATTTT.

The rearrangement uses TRBV6-5 and TRBJ2-7, with TRBD2 matching 7 bases. The CDR3 length is 11 residues. Per germline, CDR1 MNHEY and CDR2 SVGAGI. V trimming: 6 bases; J trimming: 6 bases; junction bases outside the gene matches: 2. CDR3 loop: CASSWGGEQYF. In DNA form, the CDR3 reads TGTGCCAGCAGCTGGGGGGGCGAGCAGTACTTC.

Only a few counts were recorded for this clone. V gene TRBV19 combines with J gene TRBJ1-5, with 9 bases matching TRBD1. The length of the CDR3 is 15 residues. From germline, CDR1 is LNHDA and CDR2 SQIVND (reference sequence). With V trimmed by 3 bases and J by 3 bases, 3 bases remained unmatched. The CDR3 nucleotides are TGTGCCAGTAGTATGGACAGGGGCCTCAATCAGCCCCAGCATTTT. This codes for CASSMDRGLNQPQHF.

The chain employs TRBV5-1 and TRBJ1-2, with 8 bases matching TRBD1. This CDR3 contains 17 residues. Germline loops: CDR1 SGHRS, CDR2 YFSETQ. The V gene end was trimmed by 0 bases and the J gene end by 4 bases; junction bases not matched to a gene: 11. The CDR3 here is CASSLETWTGSGYGYTF. The CDR3 DNA reads TGCGCCAGCAGCTTGGAAACCTGGACAGGGTCGGGCTATGGCTACACCTTC.

This clone was observed once. The CDR3 reads CSARQSELFF. CDR3 bases: TGCAGTGCCAGACAATCAGAACTGTTTTTT. The rearrangement links TRBV20-1 to TRBJ1-4, with no clear D. The CDR3 extends over 10 amino acids. V was trimmed by 6 bases and J by 12 bases, leaving 11 bases between them. Germline V gene lookup returns CDR1 DFQATT and CDR2 SNEGSKA (reference sequence).

The chain is built from TRBV27 and TRBJ2-6; D is unresolved. In germline, CDR1 is MNHEY, CDR2 SMNVEV (reference sequence). Trimming pared 8 bases from V and 3 bases from J, leaving 8 bases between. This CDR3 is built from 13 residues. For the CDR3, the DNA is TGTGCCAGCTCGGTCGGTGGGGCCAACGTCCTGACTTTC. Amino acids: CASSVGGANVLTF.

The CDR3 region has the DNA TGTGCCAGCAGCCCGACTAGCGGGGGCCAAGAGACCCAGTACTTC. Amino acid sequence: CASSPTSGGQETQYF. This sequence joins TRBV7-2 and TRBJ2-5; 12 nucleotides line up with TRBD2. The junction had 2 bases not matched to a gene; V was cut back by 5 bases and J by 1 base. The CDR3 loop spans 15 amino acids. Germline assignment: CDR1 SGHTA and CDR2 FQGNSA.

This chain joins TRBV4-1 and TRBJ2-5; the match to TRBD2 covers 8 bases. The CDR3 is 15 residues long. CDR1 and CDR2 from the germline V gene are MGHRA and YSYEKL. Trimming at V came to 0 bases and at J to 5 bases, leaving 5 bases not matched to a gene. Here the CDR3 reads CASSQDPGGPETQYF. In nucleotides, the CDR3 is TGCGCCAGCAGCCAAGATCCGGGAGGGCCCGAGACCCAGTACTTC.

This chain links TRBV6-2 or TRBV6-3 with TRBJ2-5; D unresolved. Trimming cost V 5 bases and J 5 bases, with 6 bases left between them. The CDR3 covers 11 residues. In germline, CDR1 is MNHEY, CDR2 SVGEGT. The CDR3 region has the DNA TGTGCCAGCAGTACCGGGGAGACCCAGTACTTC. Translating gives CASSTGETQYF.

The chain uses TRBV19 and TRBJ2-7, with D tentatively TRBD2 (7 bases). Trimming took off 6 bases at V and 2 bases at J, with 17 bases between the two ends. This CDR3 is 15 amino acids long. Germline V gene lookup returns CDR1 LNHDA and CDR2 SQIVND (reference sequence). The CDR3 region is CASRGLQRDTYEQYF. Here the CDR3 DNA reads TGTGCCAGTAGGGGTCTTCAGCGGGACACCTACGAGCAGTACTTC.

The rearrangement uses TRBV3-1 (or the pseudogene TRBV3-2) and TRBJ2-5, with D perhaps TRBD2 (6 bases). The ends were cut back, 4 bases at V and 3 bases at J, with 15 bases in the middle. Germline CDR1 LGHDT, CDR2 YNNKEL (reference sequence). The CDR3 has 15 amino acids. The CDR3: CASSLRGTEKETQYF. The CDR3 coding sequence is TGTGCCAGCAGCCTCCGGGGGACCGAAAAAGAGACCCAGTACTTC.

This clone came up a few times. The chain joins TRBV5-1 to TRBJ2-1; TRBD2 agrees at 15 bases. CDR3 length equals 16 residues. Looked up from germline, CDR1 is SGHRS and CDR2 is YFSETQ. With 4 bases clipped from V and 6 bases from J, the junction kept 5 bases outside the gene matches. The CDR3 DNA sequence: TGCGCCAGCAGCACAGGACTAGCGGGAGGGTTCAATGAGCAGTTCTTC. This gives the protein CASSTGLAGGFNEQFF.

The chain carries TRBV4-1 and TRBJ2-2; 10 bases match TRBD2. CDR3 length: 17 amino acids. The V gene's germline CDR1 is MGHRA and CDR2 YSYEKL. V shed 0 bases, J shed 3 bases, and the junction held 4 bases outside the gene matches. DNA for the CDR3: TGCGCCAGCAGCCAAGATCGCGGACTAGCGGACACCGGGGAGCTGTTTTTT. Its protein product is CASSQDRGLADTGELFF.

V is TRBV10-3 and J is TRBJ2-1, with 9 bases lining up with TRBD2. The CDR3 is made up of 16 amino acids. Looked up from germline, CDR1 is ENHRY and CDR2 is SYGVKD. V lost 3 bases and J lost 8; bases outside the gene matches: 11. The CDR3 sequence is CAISDFGGRAHYEQFF. The CDR3 DNA follows: TGTGCCATCAGTGATTTTGGCGGGAGGGCCCACTATGAGCAGTTCTTC.

The chain joins TRBV7-8 to TRBJ2-7, with 8 bases fitting TRBD1. CDR3 length: 15 residues. Germline CDR1 SGHVS, CDR2 FQNEAQ. J gave up 3 bases and V 4 bases, and 8 bases lay outside the gene matches. The CDR3 here is CASSWETGVGYEQYF. DNA of the CDR3: TGTGCCAGCAGCTGGGAGACAGGGGTAGGCTACGAGCAGTACTTC. The variable domain in full, completed from reference TRBV7-8 and TRBJ2-7, reads GAGVSQSPRYKVAKRGQDVALRCDPISGHVSLFWYQQALGQGPEFLTYFQNEAQLDKSGLPSDRFFAERPEGSVSTLKIQRTQQEDSAVYLCASSWETGVGYEQYFGPGTRLTVT.

The V gene is TRBV10-3, the J gene TRBJ1-5; a weak D match, TRBD1 (5 bases). Germline loops: CDR1 ENHRY, CDR2 SYGVKD. The V and J ends lost 4 bases and 7 bases respectively, with 23 bases between them. The CDR3 is 17 amino acids. The CDR3 nucleotides are TGTGCCATCAGTGGGCTCTCAGGCAGGGAGGGTTTACAGCCCCAGCATTTT. Residues: CAISGLSGREGLQPQHF.

V and J are TRBV9 and TRBJ2-5; D may be TRBD2 (5 bases). V lost 3 bases and J 5 bases, leaving 17 bases between the germline ends. Per the germline V gene, CDR1 is SGDLS and CDR2 is YYNGEE. CDR3 length: 15 residues. The DNA of the CDR3 is TGTGCCAGCAGCGCAAACCCGGGGTCTAGGGAGACCCAGTACTTC. It specifies CASSANPGSRETQYF. Looking up the rest from reference TRBV9 and TRBJ2-5 gives the full variable domain: DSGVTQTPKHLITATGQRVTLRCSPRSGDLSVYWYQQSLDQGLQFLIQYYNGEERAKGNILERFSAQQFPDLHSELNLSSLELGDSALYFCASSANPGSRETQYFGPGTRLLVL.

The chain has TRBV4-1 and TRBJ1-6, with D maybe TRBD1 (6 bases). Germline V CDR1 and CDR2: MGHRA, YSYEKL. The CDR3 runs to 16 residues. Trimming left V 0 bases short and J 9 bases short, with 15 bases between. CDR3 coding DNA: TGCGCCAGCAGCCAAGATCCGCGACAGGCGTTTTCACCCCTCCACTTT. It translates to CASSQDPRQAFSPLHF.

CDR3 amino acids: CASSHNYNEQFF. CDR3 in DNA: TGTGCCAGCAGCCACAACTACAATGAGCAGTTCTTC. The V call is TRBV3-1 (or the pseudogene TRBV3-2), the J call TRBJ2-1; no clear D gene. V was clipped by 3 bases and J by 3 bases, with 3 bases between them. Per germline, CDR1 LGHDT and CDR2 YNNKEL (reference sequence). The CDR3 loop spans 12 amino acids.

The chain carries TRBV6-5 and TRBJ1-5; D gene uncertain. Germline V gene sequence: CDR1 MNHEY, CDR2 SVGAGI. Trimming stripped 7 bases from V and 7 bases from J, with 14 bases between. This CDR3 region has 13 residues. CDR3 in amino acids: CASTSHMGQPQHF. The CDR3 DNA follows: TGTGCCAGCACCTCTCACATGGGCCAGCCCCAGCATTTT.